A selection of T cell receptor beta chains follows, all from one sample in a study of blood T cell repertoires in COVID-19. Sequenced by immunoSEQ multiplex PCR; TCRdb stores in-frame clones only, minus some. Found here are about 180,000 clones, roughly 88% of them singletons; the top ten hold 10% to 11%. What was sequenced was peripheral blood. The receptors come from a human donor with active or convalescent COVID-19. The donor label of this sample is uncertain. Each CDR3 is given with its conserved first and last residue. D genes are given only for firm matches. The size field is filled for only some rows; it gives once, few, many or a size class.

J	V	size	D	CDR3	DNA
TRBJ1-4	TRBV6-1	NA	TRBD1	CASSEGKGGTKNEKLFF	TGTGCCAGCAGTGAAGGGAAAGGGGGCACGAAAAATGAAAAACTGTTTTTT
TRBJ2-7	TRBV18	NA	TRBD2	CASSDRLAGGREQYF	TGTGCCAGCTCGGATCGACTAGCGGGAGGCCGCGAGCAGTACTTC
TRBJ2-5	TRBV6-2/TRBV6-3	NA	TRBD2	CASSPALAGGLIEETQYF	TGTGCCAGCAGTCCGGCACTAGCGGGGGGGCTCATCGAAGAGACCCAGTACTTC
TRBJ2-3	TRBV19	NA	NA	CAIRGTDTQYF	TGTGCCATCAGGGGAACAGATACGCAGTATTTT
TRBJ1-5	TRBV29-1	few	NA	CSVRSSNQPQHF	TGCAGCGTTAGGAGTAGCAATCAGCCCCAGCATTTT
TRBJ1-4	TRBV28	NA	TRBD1	CASSPADRGYEKLFF	TGTGCCAGCAGCCCCGCGGACAGGGGGTATGAAAAACTGTTTTTT
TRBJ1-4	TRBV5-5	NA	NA	CASSLAGTNEKLFF	TGTGCCAGCAGCTTGGCGGGAACTAATGAAAAACTGTTTTTT
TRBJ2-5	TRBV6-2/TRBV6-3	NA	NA	CASSLLIRGPETQYF	TGTGCCAGCAGCCTCCTTATAAGGGGCCCAGAGACCCAGTACTTC
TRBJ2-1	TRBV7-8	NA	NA	CASSPNRDRLYEQFF	TGTGCCAGCAGCCCCAACAGGGACCGTCTCTATGAGCAGTTCTTC
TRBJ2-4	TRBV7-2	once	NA	CASSLTLAKNIQYF	TGTGCCAGCAGCTTGACTCTAGCCAAAAACATTCAGTACTTC
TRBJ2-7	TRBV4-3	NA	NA	CASSQDPQSYEQYF	TGCGCCAGCAGCCAAGACCCACAGAGCTACGAGCAGTACTTC
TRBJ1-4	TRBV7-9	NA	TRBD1	CASSSWDRESEKLFF	TGTGCCAGCAGCTCCTGGGACAGGGAGTCTGAAAAACTGTTTTTT
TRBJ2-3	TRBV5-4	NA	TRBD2	CASSEPGLVADTQYF	TGTGCCAGCAGCGAACCCGGACTAGTGGCAGATACGCAGTATTTT
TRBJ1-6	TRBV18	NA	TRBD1	CASSIDRGRRSPLHF	TGTGCCAGCTCAATCGACAGGGGAAGGCGATCACCCCTCCACTTT
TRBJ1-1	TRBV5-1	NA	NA	CASSLELLGTLNTEAFF	TGCGCCAGCAGCTTGGAGTTGCTGGGGACACTTAACACTGAAGCTTTCTTT
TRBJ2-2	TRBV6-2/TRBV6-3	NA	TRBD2	CASSRGTSRELFF	TGTGCCAGCAGTAGGGGGACTAGCCGGGAGCTGTTTTTT
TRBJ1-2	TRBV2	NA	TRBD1	CAHETGGDGYTF	TGTGCCCACGAGACAGGGGGGGATGGCTACACCTTC
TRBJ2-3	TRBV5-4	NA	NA	CASSTGTTSTDTQYF	TGTGCCAGCAGCACAGGGACTACCAGCACAGATACGCAGTATTTT
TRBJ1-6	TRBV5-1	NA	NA	CASSLLQDSSYNSPLHF	TGCGCCAGCAGCTTACTACAGGATAGCTCCTATAATTCACCCCTCCACTTT
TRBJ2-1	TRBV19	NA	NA	CASSDGGGAFFEQFF	TGTGCCAGTAGTGATGGTGGGGGGGCCTTTTTTGAGCAGTTCTTC
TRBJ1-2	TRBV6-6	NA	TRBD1	CASSYSGGQANYGYTF	TGTGCCAGCAGTTACTCGGGGGGACAGGCAAACTATGGCTACACCTTC
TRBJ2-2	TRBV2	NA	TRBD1	CASSESGTGATGELFF	TGTGCCAGCAGTGAGTCCGGGACAGGCGCAACCGGGGAGCTGTTTTTT
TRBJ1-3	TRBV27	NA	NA	CASSNWGAGNTIYF	TGTGCCAGCAGCAATTGGGGGGCTGGAAACACCATATATTTT
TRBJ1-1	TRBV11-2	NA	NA	CASSSEGSEAFF	TGTGCCAGCAGCTCTGAGGGTTCTGAAGCTTTCTTT
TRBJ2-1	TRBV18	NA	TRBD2	CASSPLAGADNEQFF	TGTGCCAGCTCACCCTTAGCGGGAGCGGACAATGAGCAGTTCTTC
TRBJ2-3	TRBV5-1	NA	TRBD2	CASSLVHTSGTDTQYF	TGCGCCAGCAGCTTGGTTCATACTAGCGGGACTGATACGCAGTATTTT
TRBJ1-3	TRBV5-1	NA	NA	CASREGASGNTIYF	TGCGCCAGCAGGGAGGGAGCCTCTGGAAACACCATATATTTT
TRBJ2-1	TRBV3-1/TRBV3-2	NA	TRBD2	CASSQREDSYNEQFF	TGTGCCAGCAGCCAGCGGGAGGACTCCTACAATGAGCAGTTCTTC
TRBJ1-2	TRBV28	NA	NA	CASNSRNYGYTF	TGTGCCAGCAATAGCCGGAACTATGGCTACACCTTC
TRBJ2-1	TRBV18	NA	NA	CASSPGRAQDEQFF	TGTGCCAGCTCACCAGGCAGGGCCCAGGATGAGCAGTTCTTC
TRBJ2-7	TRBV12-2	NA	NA	CASRLGQGAKRDSYEQYF	TGTGCAAGTCGCTTAGGACAGGGGGCGAAGCGGGACTCCTACGAGCAGTACTTC
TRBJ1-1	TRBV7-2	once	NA	CASSSGLKNTEAFF	TGTGCCAGCAGCTCCGGACTGAAGAACACTGAAGCTTTCTTT
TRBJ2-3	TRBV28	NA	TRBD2	CASSQRGGTDTQYF	TGTGCCAGCAGTCAGCGGGGGGGCACAGATACGCAGTATTTT
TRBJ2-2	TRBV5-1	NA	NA	CASSLRLTAGELFF	TGCGCCAGCAGCTTACGGTTAACGGCCGGGGAGCTGTTTTTT
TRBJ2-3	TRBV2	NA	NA	CASSETLGSTDTQYF	TGTGCCAGCAGTGAGACACTCGGAAGCACAGATACGCAGTATTTT
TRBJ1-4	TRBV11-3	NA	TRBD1	CASSLRGLDEKLFF	TGTGCCAGCAGCTTAAGGGGGCTGGATGAAAAACTGTTTTTT
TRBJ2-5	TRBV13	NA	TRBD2	CASSPVGLAGKETQYF	TGTGCCAGCAGCCCCGTCGGACTAGCGGGGAAGGAGACCCAGTACTTC
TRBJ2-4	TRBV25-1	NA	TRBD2	CASSGSRGGRNIQYF	TGTGCCAGCAGTGGATCGCGGGGAGGGAGGAACATTCAGTACTTC
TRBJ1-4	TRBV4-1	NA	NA	CASSQASATNEKLFF	TGCGCCAGCAGCCAAGCCTCGGCAACTAATGAAAAACTGTTTTTT
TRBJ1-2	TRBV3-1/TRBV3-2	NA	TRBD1	CASSQGRTGVIYGYTF	TGTGCCAGCAGCCAAGGGCGGACAGGGGTAATCTATGGCTACACCTTC
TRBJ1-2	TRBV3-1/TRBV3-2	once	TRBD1	CASSPTGQGNYGYTF	TGTGCCAGCAGCCCGACTGGACAGGGGAACTATGGCTACACCTTC
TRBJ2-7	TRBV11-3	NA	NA	CASSLGLGYEQYF	TGTGCCAGCAGCTTAGGACTAGGCTACGAGCAGTACTTC
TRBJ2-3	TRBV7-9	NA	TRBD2	CASSFPRAGGSNTDTQYF	TGTGCCAGCAGCTTCCCTCGGGCGGGGGGGAGCAACACAGATACGCAGTATTTT
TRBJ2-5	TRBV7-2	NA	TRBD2	CASSVPAGRLAAQETQYF	TGTGCCAGCAGCGTCCCCGCGGGCCGACTAGCCGCACAAGAGACCCAGTACTTC
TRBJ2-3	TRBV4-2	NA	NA	CASSQRHDSASTDTQYF	TGTGCCAGCAGCCAACGTCACGACTCCGCTAGCACAGATACGCAGTATTTT
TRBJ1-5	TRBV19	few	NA	CASSANLGQPQHF	TGTGCCAGTAGTGCCAACTTGGGCCAGCCCCAGCATTTT
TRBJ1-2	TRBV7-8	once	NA	CASSLAGGNYGYTF	TGTGCCAGCAGCTTAGCAGGGGGTAACTATGGCTACACCTTC
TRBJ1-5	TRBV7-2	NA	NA	CASSLWGDQPQHF	TGTGCCAGCAGCTTATGGGGGGATCAGCCCCAGCATTTT
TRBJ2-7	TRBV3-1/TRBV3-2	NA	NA	CASSRYDGGAYEQYF	TGTGCCAGCAGCCGTTACGACGGTGGGGCGTACGAGCAGTACTTC
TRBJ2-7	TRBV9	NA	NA	CASSAQPGGYEQYF	TGTGCCAGCAGCGCCCAACCAGGAGGCTACGAGCAGTACTTC
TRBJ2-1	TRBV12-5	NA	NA	CASGLERVGTNEQFF	TGTGCTAGTGGTTTGGAACGAGTGGGGACAAATGAGCAGTTCTTC
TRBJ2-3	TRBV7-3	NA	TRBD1	CASSSGQGGPSTDTQYF	TGTGCCAGCAGCTCGGGACAGGGTGGTCCCAGCACAGATACGCAGTATTTT
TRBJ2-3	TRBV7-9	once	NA	CASIQNRVKNTDTQYF	TGTGCCAGCATCCAGAACAGGGTGAAAAACACAGATACGCAGTATTTT
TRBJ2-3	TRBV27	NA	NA	CASSLSWGGGDTQYF	TGTGCCAGCAGTTTATCGTGGGGGGGCGGAGATACGCAGTATTTT